This passage covers 2 T cell receptor beta chains from one sample sequenced in a study of blood T cell repertoires in COVID-19. Assay: immunoSEQ multiplex PCR; the TCRdb copy retains only in-frame clones and omits some. The data hold tens of thousands of clones, with around 85% observed a single time. Sequenced: peripheral blood. The receptors stem from a human donor in a cohort sampled during active COVID-19.

This sequence joins TRBV2 and TRBJ2-5, with TRBD1 as a possible D gene (7 bases). CDR3 size: 16 residues. The germline V gene encodes CDR1 SNHLY and CDR2 FYNNEI. The germline V and J ends were trimmed by 2 bases and 5 bases, with 18 bases remaining between them. The DNA of the CDR3 is TGTGCCAGCAGTGAACGACAGGGAGGTACGGCGGAGACCCAGTACTTC. Translating it yields CASSERQGGTAETQYF.

The genes are TRBV7-9 and TRBJ2-1, with TRBD2 as a possible D gene (5 bases). The CDR3 covers 14 residues. The V and J ends lost 0 bases and 5 bases respectively, with 8 bases between them. Germline V CDR1 and CDR2: SEHNR, FQNEAQ (reference sequence). The CDR3 loop reads CASSLAGAHNEQFF. CDR3 bases: TGTGCCAGCAGCTTAGCGGGAGCCCACAATGAGCAGTTCTTC.